The rows below give T cell receptor beta chains drawn from one sample of a study of beta chain features in type 1 diabetes. Using immunoSEQ multiplex PCR, the repertoire was profiled, and TCRdb retains in-frame clones only, with some absent. Of 130,000 or so clones in the sample, about a tenth are singletons; the top ten hold approximately 0.65%. Material for sequencing was central memory CD4+ T cells from blood. The receptors shown here come from a woman aged 40 to 49 in good health. The CDR3 runs from the conserved cysteine through the conserved F or W. Fields, in order: V gene, clone size, J gene, D gene, CDR3 DNA, CDR3 protein. The D gene is left open where the match is weak. A clone size is listed for some rows: how often the clone was seen (once, few, many), or a class if it is expanded.

TRBV5-1	NA	TRBJ2-5	TRBD1	TGCGCCAGCAGCTTGCACAGGGGGTTGGAGACCCAGTACTTC	CASSLHRGLETQYF
TRBV11-2	few	TRBJ1-6	NA	TGTGCCAGCAGCTTAAGGGTCGGGGATTCACCCCTCCACTTT	CASSLRVGDSPLHF
TRBV18	NA	TRBJ2-5	TRBD1	TGTGCCAGCTCACTCGAGGTTTCAGGGGGCCCTGGGTACTTC	CASSLEVSGGPGYF
TRBV5-1	few	TRBJ1-5	TRBD1	TGCGCCAGCAGACCAGGGGGACTCTCCGGGCAGCCCCAGCATTTT	CASRPGGLSGQPQHF
TRBV2	few	TRBJ1-4	TRBD1	TGTGCCAGCACCCGAAGGGACAGATCAAATGAAAAACTGTTTTTT	CASTRRDRSNEKLFF
TRBV6-1	NA	TRBJ1-5	TRBD1	TGTGCCAGCAGTGAACGGTCGATGGGACAGGGTGGTCAGCCCCAGCATTTT	CASSERSMGQGGQPQHF
TRBV7-9	few	TRBJ2-1	TRBD1	TGTGCCAGCAGCTTAGGTCGCTACCGGGACAGGGCATACAATGAGCAGTTCTTC	CASSLGRYRDRAYNEQFF
TRBV5-1	NA	TRBJ2-3	TRBD2	TGCGCCAGCAGCCCGGACCCTAGCGGGGCGCGGGGTACGCAGTATTTT	CASSPDPSGARGTQYF
TRBV19	many	TRBJ1-6	NA	TGTGCCAGTAGTATAGCGGGGGGGCTGGATTCACCCCTCCACTTT	CASSIAGGLDSPLHF
TRBV5-1	NA	TRBJ2-5	TRBD2	TGCGCCAGCAGCCCCCAGCGGGGGGAGGGAGAGACCCAGTACTTC	CASSPQRGEGETQYF
TRBV5-6	NA	TRBJ1-4	NA	TGTGCCAGCAGCTCCGGACAGCAGAATGAAAAACTGTTTTTT	CASSSGQQNEKLFF
TRBV7-2	many	TRBJ2-5	NA	TGTGCCAGCAGCTTAGGACGGGGTGGAGAGACCCAGTACTTC	CASSLGRGGETQYF
TRBV4-1	NA	TRBJ2-6	TRBD1	TGCGCCAGCTCTGCCTTTGTGCAGGGACAGGGAAACTCTGGGGCCAACGTCCTGACTTTC	CASSAFVQGQGNSGANVLTF
TRBV5-1	NA	TRBJ2-2	NA	TGCGCCAGCAGCCCTCAGTACCAGATCACCGGGGAGCTGTTTTTT	CASSPQYQITGELFF
TRBV6-5	few	TRBJ2-1	NA	TGTGCCAGCAGTTACCGTCAGAGGAATGAGCAGTTCTTC	CASSYRQRNEQFF
TRBV7-8	few	TRBJ1-6	TRBD1	TGTGCCAGCAGCTTAGAAGAACAGGGGGCTTCCTATAATTCACCCCTCCACTTT	CASSLEEQGASYNSPLHF
TRBV6-6	NA	TRBJ2-7	TRBD1	TGTGCCAGCAGTGCCGGGACAGGGAAACAGGACGAGCAGTACTTC	CASSAGTGKQDEQYF
TRBV7-9	many	TRBJ2-2	NA	TGTGCCAGCAGCTTAGGGGCCACCGGGGAGCTGTTTTTT	CASSLGATGELFF
TRBV6-5	few	TRBJ2-3	TRBD2	TGTGCCAGCAGTTACTCGAACTCGGAGGGACTAGCGCAGTATTTT	CASSYSNSEGLAQYF
TRBV4-2	few	TRBJ2-3	TRBD1	TGTGCCAGCAGCCAGGACAGGTTCACAGATACGCAGTATTTT	CASSQDRFTDTQYF
TRBV18	few	TRBJ2-4	TRBD1	TGTGCCAGCTCACCGAACTCCGTGACAGGGGGGGCCAAAAACATTCAGTACTTC	CASSPNSVTGGAKNIQYF
TRBV21-1	few	TRBJ2-5	NA	TGTGCCAGCGGGACTAGTTGGGGACAAGAGACCCAGTACTTC	CASGTSWGQETQYF
TRBV19	few	TRBJ2-2	TRBD2	TGTGCCAGTAGTATGTCGGGGAGGGGCACCGGGGAGCTGTTTTTT	CASSMSGRGTGELFF
TRBV21-1	NA	TRBJ2-5	NA	TGTGCCAGCAGCGGGCACGGGACTAGCGGGGGCAAAGAAGAGACCCAGTACTTC	CASSGHGTSGGKEETQYF